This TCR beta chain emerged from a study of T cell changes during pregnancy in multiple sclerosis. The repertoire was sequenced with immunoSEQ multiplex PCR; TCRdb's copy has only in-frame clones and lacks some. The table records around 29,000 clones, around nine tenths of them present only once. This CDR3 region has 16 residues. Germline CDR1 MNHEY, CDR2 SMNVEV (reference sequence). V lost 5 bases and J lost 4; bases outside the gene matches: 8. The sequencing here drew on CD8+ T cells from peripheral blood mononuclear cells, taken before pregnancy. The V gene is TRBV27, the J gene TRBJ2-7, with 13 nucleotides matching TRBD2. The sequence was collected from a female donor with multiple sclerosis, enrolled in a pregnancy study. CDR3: CASSLLRTSGGYEQYF. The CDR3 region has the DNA TGTGCCAGCAGTCTCCTCCGGACTAGCGGGGGATACGAGCAGTACTTC.